This record covers a single T cell receptor (beta chain). Its matching antigen is unknown. This table comes from immunoSEQ multiplex PCR, and its TCRdb copy is limited to in-frame clones, with some not included. Of about 120,000 clones in the sample, more than 85% were seen once. The CDR3 has 15 residues. Trimming took off 6 bases at V and 2 bases at J, with 17 bases between the two ends. Germline assignment: CDR1 MNHEY and CDR2 SMNVEV (reference sequence). These data are taken from a study of T cell responses to AZD1222 COVID-19 vaccine. Study-level points and caveats: A reported finding is that nearly half of spike-specific TCRs target unmutated variant regions.

The material sequenced was peripheral blood, taken on day 0 of AZD1222 vaccination. This TCR was sampled from an adult in good health. The chain uses TRBV27 and TRBJ2-7; TRBD2 is a possible D gene (7 bases). The CDR3 loop is CASSLRGALTYEQYF. In DNA, the CDR3 is TGTGCCAGCAGCCTACGGGGGGCCCTAACCTACGAGCAGTACTTC.